What follows are 4 T cell receptor beta chains derived from one specimen sequenced in a study of blood T cell repertoires in COVID-19. Produced via immunoSEQ multiplex PCR; TCRdb's table is partial and in-frame only. The sample lists around 260,000 clones, approximately 87% occurring once. Sequencing input: peripheral blood. Receptor source: a man aged 60-69 years who had recovered from COVID-19.

This clone was counted a single time. The chain links TRBV7-2 to TRBJ1-6; tentatively, D is TRBD1 (5 bases). The CDR3 has 18 amino acids. Per the germline V gene, CDR1 is SGHTA and CDR2 is FQGNSA. V was cut by 5 bases and J by 7 bases, with 24 bases left in between. The chain's CDR3 is CASSQTDGGGRRNSPLHF. The CDR3 region has the DNA TGTGCCAGCAGCCAAACCGACGGGGGGGGACGGAGGAATTCACCCCTCCACTTT.

The chain recombines TRBV9 with TRBJ1-5; no firm D call. This CDR3 spans 14 amino acids. In germline, CDR1 is SGDLS, CDR2 YYNGEE. Trimming left V 0 bases short and J 6 bases short, with 10 bases between. The CDR3 DNA reads as TGTGCCAGCAGCGTAGGCGGGCCAGGTCAGCCCCAGCATTTT. Amino acids: CASSVGGPGQPQHF.

Concerning this clone itself: A much larger clone is a single base away; this may be a read error. This CDR3 is also generated by other DNA sequences in the sample. The J gene is TRBJ1-5, the V gene TRBV7-9, with D hard to call. CDR3 size: 12 residues. V lost 5 bases and J lost 4, with 6 bases in between. Germline CDR1 and CDR2: SEHNR and FQNEAQ (reference sequence). The CDR3 loop is CASSRGNQPQHF. CDR3 sequence (DNA): TGTGCCAGCAGCCGAGGGAATCAGCCCCAGCATTTT.

The CDR3 nucleotides read TGTGCCAGCATACGGGGACAGGGGTCAGGGACCCAGTACTTC. Encoded protein: CASIRGQGSGTQYF. The chain couples TRBV28 to TRBJ2-5; 10 bases are shared with TRBD1. Per germline, CDR1 MDHEN and CDR2 SYDVKM. CDR3 length: 14 residues. V trimming: 7 bases; J trimming: 7 bases; junction bases outside the gene matches: 9.